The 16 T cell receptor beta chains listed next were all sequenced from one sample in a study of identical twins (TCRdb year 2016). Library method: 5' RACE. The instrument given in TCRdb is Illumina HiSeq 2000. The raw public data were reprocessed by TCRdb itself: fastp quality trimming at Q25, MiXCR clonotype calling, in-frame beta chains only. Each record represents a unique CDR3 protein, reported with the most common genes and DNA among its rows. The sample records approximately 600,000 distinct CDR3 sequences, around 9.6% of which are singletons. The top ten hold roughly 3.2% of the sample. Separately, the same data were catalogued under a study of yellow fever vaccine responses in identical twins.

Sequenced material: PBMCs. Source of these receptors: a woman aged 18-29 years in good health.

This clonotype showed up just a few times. The chain's CDR3 is CASSEVSSRNEQYF. The CDR3 nucleotides are TGTGCCAGCAGTGAAGTGTCTAGCAGGAACGAGCAGTACTTC. The chain links TRBV2 to TRBJ2-7; maybe TRBD2 (5 bases). V shed 1 base and J shed 5 bases, with 12 bases lying between them. Germline values: CDR1 SNHLY, CDR2 FYNNEI. This CDR3 region has 14 residues.

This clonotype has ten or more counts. The CDR3 DNA sequence: TGTGCCAGCAGTCCGGACCATACGCAGTATTTT. Translating it yields CASSPDHTQYF. V is TRBV7-2 and J is TRBJ2-3; D gene unclear. The CDR3 extends over 11 amino acids. V shed 6 bases and J shed 7 bases, with 8 bases lying between them. CDR1 SGHTA and CDR2 FQGNSA come from the germline V gene.

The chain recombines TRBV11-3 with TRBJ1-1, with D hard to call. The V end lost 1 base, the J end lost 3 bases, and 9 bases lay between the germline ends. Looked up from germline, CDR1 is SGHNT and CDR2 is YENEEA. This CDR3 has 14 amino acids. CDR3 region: CASSLGPYDTEAFF. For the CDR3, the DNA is TGTGCCAGCAGCTTAGGGCCGTACGACACTGAAGCTTTCTTT.

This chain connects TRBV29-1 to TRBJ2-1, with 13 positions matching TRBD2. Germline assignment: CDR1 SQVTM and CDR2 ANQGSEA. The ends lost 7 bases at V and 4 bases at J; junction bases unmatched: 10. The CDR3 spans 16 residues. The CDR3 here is CSAAPGTSGNYNEQFF. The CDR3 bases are TGCAGCGCAGCCCCCGGGACTAGCGGGAATTACAATGAGCAGTTCTTC.

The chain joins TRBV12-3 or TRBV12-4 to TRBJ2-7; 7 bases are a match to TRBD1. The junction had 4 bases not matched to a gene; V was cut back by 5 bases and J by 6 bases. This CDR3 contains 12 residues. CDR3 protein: CASSKTGVEQYF. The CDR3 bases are TGTGCCAGCAGTAAAACAGGGGTCGAGCAGTACTTC.

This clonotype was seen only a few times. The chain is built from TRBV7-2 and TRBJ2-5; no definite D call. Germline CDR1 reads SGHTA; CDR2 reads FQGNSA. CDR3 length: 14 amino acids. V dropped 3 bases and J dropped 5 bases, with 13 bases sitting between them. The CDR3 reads CASSLNPGKETQYF. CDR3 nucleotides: TGTGCCAGCAGCTTGAATCCTGGGAAGGAGACCCAGTACTTC. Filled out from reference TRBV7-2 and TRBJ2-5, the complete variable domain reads GAGVSQSPSNKVTEKGKDVELRCDPISGHTALYWYRQSLGQGLEFLIYFQGNSAPDKSGLPSDRFSAERTGGSVSTLTIQRTQQEDSAVYLCASSLNPGKETQYFGPGTRLLVL.

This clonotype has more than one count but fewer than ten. In nucleotides, the CDR3 is TGTGCTAGTGGTTTGGTAGGGAGCAAGTCCTACAATGAGCAGTTCTTC. Encoded protein: CASGLVGSKSYNEQFF. The V gene is TRBV12-5, the J gene TRBJ2-1, with D possibly TRBD2 on 5 matching bases. Germline V gene data show CDR1 as LGHNT and CDR2 as FRNRAP. V was cut by 0 bases and J by 1 base, with 10 bases left in between. There are 16 residues in the CDR3.

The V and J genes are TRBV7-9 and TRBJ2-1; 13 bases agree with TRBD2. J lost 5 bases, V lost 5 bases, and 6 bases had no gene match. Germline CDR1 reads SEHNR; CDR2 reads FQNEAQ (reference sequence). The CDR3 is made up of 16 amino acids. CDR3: CASSTTSGRGNNEQFF. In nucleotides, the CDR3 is TGTGCCAGCAGCACCACTAGCGGGAGGGGCAACAATGAGCAGTTCTTC.

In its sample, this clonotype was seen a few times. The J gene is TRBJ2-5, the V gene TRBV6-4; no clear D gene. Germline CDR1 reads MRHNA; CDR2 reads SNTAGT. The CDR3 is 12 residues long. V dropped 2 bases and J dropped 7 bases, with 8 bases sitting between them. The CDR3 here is CASSDARGTQYF. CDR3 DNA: TGTGCCAGCAGTGACGCAAGAGGGACCCAGTACTTC.

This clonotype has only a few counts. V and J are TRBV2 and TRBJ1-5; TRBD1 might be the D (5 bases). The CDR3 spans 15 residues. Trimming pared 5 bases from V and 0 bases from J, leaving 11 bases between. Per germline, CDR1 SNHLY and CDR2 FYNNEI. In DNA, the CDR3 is TGTGCCAGCAGTTATCGGGACGGTAGCAATCAGCCCCAGCATTTT. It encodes CASSYRDGSNQPQHF. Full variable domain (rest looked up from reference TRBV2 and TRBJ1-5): EPEVTQTPSHQVTQMGQEVILRCVPISNHLYFYWYRQILGQKVEFLVSFYNNEISEKSEIFDDQFSVERPDGSNFTLKIRSTKLEDSAMYFCASSYRDGSNQPQHFGDGTRLSIL.

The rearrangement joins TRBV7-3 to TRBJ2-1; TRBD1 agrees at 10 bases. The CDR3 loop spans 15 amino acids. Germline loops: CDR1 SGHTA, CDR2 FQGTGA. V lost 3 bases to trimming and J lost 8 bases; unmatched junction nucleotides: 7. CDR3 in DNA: TGTGCCAGCAGCTTCCCGGGACAGGGGAGGGATGAGCAGTTCTTC. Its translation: CASSFPGQGRDEQFF.

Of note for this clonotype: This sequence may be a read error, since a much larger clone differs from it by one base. This CDR3 is CASSPLTGPYEQYF. The CDR3 DNA reads as TGTGCCAGCAGCCCCTTGACAGGGCCCTACGAGCAGTACTTC. J is TRBJ2-7 and V is TRBV2; 7 bases agree with TRBD1. Trimming at V came to 6 bases and at J to 2 bases, leaving 7 bases not matched to a gene. CDR1 and CDR2 from the germline V gene are SNHLY and FYNNEI. The CDR3 loop spans 14 amino acids.

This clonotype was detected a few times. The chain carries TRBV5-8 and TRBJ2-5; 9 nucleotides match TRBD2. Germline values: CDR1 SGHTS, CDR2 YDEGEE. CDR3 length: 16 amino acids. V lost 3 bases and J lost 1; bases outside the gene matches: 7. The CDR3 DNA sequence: TGTGCCAGCAGCTCGGGACTAGCCCAAATCCAAGAGACCCAGTACTTC. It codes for CASSSGLAQIQETQYF.

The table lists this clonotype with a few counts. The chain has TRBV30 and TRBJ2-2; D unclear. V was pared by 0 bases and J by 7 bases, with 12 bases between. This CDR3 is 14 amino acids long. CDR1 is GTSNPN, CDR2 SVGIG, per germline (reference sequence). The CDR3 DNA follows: TGTGCCTGGAGTGTACGGATCGGAATCGGGGAGCTGTTTTTT. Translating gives CAWSVRIGIGELFF. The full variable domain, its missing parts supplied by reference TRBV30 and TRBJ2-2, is SQTIHQWPATLVQPVGSPLSLECTVEGTSNPNLYWYRQAAGRGLQLLFYSVGIGQISSEVPQNLSASRPQDRQFILSSKKLLLSDSGFYLCAWSVRIGIGELFFGEGSRLTVL.

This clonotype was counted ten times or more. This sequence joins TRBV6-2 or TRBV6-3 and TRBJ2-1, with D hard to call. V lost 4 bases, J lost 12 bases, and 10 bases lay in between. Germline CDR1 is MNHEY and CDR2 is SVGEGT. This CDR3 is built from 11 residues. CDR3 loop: CASSSSRRQFF. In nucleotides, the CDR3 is TGTGCCAGCAGTTCCAGTCGCCGGCAGTTCTTC.

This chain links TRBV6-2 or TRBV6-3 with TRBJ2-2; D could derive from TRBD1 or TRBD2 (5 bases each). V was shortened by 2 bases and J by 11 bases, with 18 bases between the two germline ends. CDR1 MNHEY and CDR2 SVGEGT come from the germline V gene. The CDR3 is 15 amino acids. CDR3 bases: TGTGCCAGCAGTTACCCAACAGGCGGACTTGGAGAGCTGTTTTTT. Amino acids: CASSYPTGGLGELFF.